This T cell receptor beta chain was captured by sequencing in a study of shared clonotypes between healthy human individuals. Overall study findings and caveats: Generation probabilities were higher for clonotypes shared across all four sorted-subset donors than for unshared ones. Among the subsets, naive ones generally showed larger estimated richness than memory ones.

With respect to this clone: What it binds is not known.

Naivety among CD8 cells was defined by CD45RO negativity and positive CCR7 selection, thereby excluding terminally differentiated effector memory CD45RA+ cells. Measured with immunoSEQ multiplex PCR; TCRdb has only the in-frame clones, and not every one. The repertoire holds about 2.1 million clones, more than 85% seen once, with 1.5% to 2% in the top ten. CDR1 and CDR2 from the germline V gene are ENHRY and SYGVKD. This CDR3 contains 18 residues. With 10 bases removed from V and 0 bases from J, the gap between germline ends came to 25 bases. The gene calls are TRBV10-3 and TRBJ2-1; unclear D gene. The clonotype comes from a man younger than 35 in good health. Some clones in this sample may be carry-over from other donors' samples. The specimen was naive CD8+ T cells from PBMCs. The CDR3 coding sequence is TGTGCCACAGGCTCGAGGAGTCCGGACGTCAGCTCCTACAATGAGCAGTTCTTC. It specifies CATGSRSPDVSSYNEQFF.